This TCR beta chain was recovered during a study of blood T cells in healthy people across ages. Study-wide results and limits: The study could not conclusively compare naive and antigen-experienced cells, given its unsorted PBMCs. Those diversity estimates obtained from one million T cells were thought to be underestimates. Naive CD4+ cells and diversity were both higher in long-lived donors than in aged donors.

It was with a sample-barcoded 5' primer and a J-beta primer mix that a second PCR of roughly 7 to 12 cycles was run. TCRdb called the 5' RACE reads again in MiXCR, with one record for every CDR3 protein. The data contain approximately 800,000 distinct CDR3 sequences, more than 50% of them singletons. Notes on this clonotype: No antigen is known for it.

The CDR3 extends over 19 amino acids. Trimming stripped 1 base from V and 1 base from J, with 17 bases between. Germline V gene lookup returns CDR1 SGHNT and CDR2 YENEEA. Peripheral blood from each donor was collected in a volume of approximately 9.5 milliliters. This clonotype originated in a man aged 35 to 55 in good health. This chain connects TRBV11-3 to TRBJ2-6, with D perhaps assigned TRBD1 or TRBD2 (6 bases each). Material: blood. CDR3 DNA sequence: TGTGCCAGCAGCTTAGCTAGGACGGGGGCGCAATCTGGGGCCAACGTCCTGACTTTC. This gives the protein CASSLARTGAQSGANVLTF.